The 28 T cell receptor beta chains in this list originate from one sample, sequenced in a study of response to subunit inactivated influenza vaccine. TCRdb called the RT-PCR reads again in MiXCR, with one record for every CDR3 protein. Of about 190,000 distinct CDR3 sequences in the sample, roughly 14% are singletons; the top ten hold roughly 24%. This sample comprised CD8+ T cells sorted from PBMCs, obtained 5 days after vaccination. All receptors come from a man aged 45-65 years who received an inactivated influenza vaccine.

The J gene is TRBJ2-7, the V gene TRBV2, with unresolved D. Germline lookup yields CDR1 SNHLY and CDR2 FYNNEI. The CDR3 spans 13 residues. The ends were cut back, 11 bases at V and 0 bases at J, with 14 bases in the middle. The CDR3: CALDPRNSYEQYF. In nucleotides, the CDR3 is TGTGCCCTAGACCCTAGAAACTCCTACGAGCAGTACTTC.

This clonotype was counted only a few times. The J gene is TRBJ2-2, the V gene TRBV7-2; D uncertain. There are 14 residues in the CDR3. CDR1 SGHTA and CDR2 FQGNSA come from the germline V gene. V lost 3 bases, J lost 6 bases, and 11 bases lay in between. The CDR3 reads CASSLNLGAGELFF. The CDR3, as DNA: TGTGCCAGCAGCTTGAATCTTGGGGCCGGGGAGCTGTTTTTT.

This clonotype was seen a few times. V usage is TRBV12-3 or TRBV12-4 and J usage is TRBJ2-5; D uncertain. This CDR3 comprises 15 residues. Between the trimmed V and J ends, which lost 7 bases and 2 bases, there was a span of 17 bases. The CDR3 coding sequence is TGTGCCAGCACCGGTGGTGAGGCAGGACAAGAGACCCAGTACTTC. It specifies CASTGGEAGQETQYF.

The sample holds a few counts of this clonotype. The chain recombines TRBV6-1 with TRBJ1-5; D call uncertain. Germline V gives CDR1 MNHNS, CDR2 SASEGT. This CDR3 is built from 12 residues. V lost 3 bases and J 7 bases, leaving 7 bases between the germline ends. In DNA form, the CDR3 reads TGTGCCAGCAGTGATCTGCGGCAGCCCCAGCATTTT. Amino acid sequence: CASSDLRQPQHF.

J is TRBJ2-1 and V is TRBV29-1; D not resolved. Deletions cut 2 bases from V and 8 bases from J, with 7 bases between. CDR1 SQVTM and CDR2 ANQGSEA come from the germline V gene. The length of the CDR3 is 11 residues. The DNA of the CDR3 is TGCAGCGTTGAATTAATAGATGAGCAGTTCTTC. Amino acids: CSVELIDEQFF.

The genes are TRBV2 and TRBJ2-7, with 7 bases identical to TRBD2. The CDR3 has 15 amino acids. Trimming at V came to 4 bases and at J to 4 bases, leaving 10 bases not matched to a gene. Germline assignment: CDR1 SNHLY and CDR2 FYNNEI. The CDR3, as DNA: TGTGCCAGCAGTGGCGCAGCGGGAAATCTTTACGAGCAGTACTTC. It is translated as CASSGAAGNLYEQYF.

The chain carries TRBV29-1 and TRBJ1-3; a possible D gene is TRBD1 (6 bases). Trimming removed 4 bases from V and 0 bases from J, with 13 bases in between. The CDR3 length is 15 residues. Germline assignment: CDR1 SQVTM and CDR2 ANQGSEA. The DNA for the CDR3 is TGCAGCGTTGTGGGGGGCCCGCTCTCTGGAAACACCATATATTTT. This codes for CSVVGGPLSGNTIYF.

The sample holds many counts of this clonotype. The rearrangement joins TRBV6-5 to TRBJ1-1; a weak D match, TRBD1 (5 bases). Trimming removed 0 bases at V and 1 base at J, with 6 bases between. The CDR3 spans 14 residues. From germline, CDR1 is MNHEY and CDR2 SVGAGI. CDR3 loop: CASSYSGGNTEAFF. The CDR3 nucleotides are TGTGCCAGCAGTTACTCTGGGGGGAACACTGAAGCTTTCTTT.

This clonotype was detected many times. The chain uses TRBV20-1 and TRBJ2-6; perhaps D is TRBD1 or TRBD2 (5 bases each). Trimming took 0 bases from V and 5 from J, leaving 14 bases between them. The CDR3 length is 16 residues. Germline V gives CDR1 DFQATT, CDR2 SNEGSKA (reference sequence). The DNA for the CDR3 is TGCAGTGCTAGAGACAAGGGACCGCATAGGGCCAACGTCCTGACTTTC. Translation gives CSARDKGPHRANVLTF.

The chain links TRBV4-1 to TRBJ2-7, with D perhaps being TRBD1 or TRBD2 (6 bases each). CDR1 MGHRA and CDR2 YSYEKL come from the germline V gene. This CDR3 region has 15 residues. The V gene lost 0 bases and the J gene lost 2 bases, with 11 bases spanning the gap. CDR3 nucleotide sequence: TGCGCCAGCAGCCAAGATTGGGGGGCCACCTACGAGCAGTACTTC. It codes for CASSQDWGATYEQYF.

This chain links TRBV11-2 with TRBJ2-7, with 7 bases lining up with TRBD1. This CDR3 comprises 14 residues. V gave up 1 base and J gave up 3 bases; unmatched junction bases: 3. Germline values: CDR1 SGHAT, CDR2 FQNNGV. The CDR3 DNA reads TGTGCCAGCAGCTTAGGGACAGGTATCTACGAGCAGTACTTC. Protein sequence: CASSLGTGIYEQYF.

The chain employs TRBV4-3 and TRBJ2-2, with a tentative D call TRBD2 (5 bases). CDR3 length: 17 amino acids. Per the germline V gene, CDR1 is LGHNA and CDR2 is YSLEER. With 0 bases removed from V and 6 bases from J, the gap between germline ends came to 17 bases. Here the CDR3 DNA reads TGCGCCAGCAGCCAAGATTGGAGAGGGCGGTTTTCCGGGGAGCTGTTTTTT. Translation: CASSQDWRGRFSGELFF.

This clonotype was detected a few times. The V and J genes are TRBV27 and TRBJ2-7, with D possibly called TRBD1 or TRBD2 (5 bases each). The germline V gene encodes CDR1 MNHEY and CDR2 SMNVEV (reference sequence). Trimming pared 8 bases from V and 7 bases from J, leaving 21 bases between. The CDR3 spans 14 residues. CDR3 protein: CASGRQNTPFEQYF. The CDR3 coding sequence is TGTGCCAGCGGGAGACAGAATACCCCGTTTGAGCAGTACTTC.

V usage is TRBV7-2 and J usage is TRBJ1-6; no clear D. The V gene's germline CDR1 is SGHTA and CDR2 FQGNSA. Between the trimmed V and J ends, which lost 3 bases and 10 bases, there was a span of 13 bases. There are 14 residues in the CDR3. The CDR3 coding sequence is TGTGCCAGCAGCTTGGGCGCAGCAGGATCACCCCTCCACTTT. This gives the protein CASSLGAAGSPLHF.

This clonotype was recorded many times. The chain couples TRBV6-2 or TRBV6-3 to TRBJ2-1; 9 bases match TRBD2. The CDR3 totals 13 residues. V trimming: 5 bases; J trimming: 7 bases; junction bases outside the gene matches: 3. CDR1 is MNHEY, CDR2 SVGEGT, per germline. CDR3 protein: CASSSLAGNEQFF. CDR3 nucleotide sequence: TGTGCCAGCAGTAGTCTAGCGGGAAATGAGCAGTTCTTC.

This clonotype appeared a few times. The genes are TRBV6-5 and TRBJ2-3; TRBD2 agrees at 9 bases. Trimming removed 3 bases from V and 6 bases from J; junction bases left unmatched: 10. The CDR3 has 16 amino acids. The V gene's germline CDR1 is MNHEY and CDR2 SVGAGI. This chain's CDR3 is CASSYSTSGWGDTQYF. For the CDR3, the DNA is TGTGCCAGCAGTTATTCGACTAGCGGTTGGGGCGATACGCAGTATTTT.

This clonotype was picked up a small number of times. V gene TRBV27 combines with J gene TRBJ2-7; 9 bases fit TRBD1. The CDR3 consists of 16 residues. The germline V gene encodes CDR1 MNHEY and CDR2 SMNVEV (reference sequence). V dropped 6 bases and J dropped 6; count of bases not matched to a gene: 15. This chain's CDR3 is CASRPSSGTGTREQYF. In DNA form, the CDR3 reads TGTGCCAGCAGGCCAAGTTCCGGGACAGGGACCCGCGAGCAGTACTTC.

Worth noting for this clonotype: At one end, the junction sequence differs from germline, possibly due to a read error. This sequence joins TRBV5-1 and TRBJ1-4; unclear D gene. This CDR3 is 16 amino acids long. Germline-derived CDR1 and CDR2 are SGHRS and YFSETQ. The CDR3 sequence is CASGFGRTYPDEKLFF. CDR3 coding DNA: TGCGCCAGCGGCTTTGGGAGGACTTATCCCGATGAAAAACTGTTTTTT.

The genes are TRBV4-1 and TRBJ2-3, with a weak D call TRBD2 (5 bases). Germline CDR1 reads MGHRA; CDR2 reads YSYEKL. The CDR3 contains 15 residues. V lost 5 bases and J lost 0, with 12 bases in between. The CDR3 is CASSYSLASTDTQYF. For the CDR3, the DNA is TGCGCCAGCAGCTATTCGCTAGCCAGCACAGATACGCAGTATTTT.

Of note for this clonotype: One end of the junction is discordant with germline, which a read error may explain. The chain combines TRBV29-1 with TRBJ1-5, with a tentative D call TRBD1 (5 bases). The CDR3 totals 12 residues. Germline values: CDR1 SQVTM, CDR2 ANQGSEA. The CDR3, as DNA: TGCAGCGTTGGGGAGGGGAATCATCCCCAGCATTTT. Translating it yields CSVGEGNHPQHF.

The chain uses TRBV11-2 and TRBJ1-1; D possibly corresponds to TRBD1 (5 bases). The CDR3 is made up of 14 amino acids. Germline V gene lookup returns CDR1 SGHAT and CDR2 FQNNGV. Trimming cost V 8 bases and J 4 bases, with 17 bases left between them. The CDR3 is CASGGLWQGTEAFF. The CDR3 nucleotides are TGTGCCAGCGGTGGGCTCTGGCAGGGCACTGAAGCTTTCTTT.

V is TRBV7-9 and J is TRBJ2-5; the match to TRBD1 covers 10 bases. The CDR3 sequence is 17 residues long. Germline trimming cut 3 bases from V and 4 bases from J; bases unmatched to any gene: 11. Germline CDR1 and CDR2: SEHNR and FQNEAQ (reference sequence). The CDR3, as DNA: TGTGCCAGCAGCTTCGTCCCGGGACAGGGGATAGCAGAGACCCAGTACTTC. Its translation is CASSFVPGQGIAETQYF.

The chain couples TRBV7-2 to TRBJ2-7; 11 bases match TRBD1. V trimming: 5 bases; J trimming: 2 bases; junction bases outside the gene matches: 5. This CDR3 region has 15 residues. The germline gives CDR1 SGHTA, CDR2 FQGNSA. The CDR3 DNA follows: TGTGCCAGCAGCCATGGGACAGGGGGTCCCTACGAGCAGTACTTC. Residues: CASSHGTGGPYEQYF. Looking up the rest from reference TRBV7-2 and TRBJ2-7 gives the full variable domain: GAGVSQSPSNKVTEKGKDVELRCDPISGHTALYWYRQSLGQGLEFLIYFQGNSAPDKSGLPSDRFSAERTGGSVSTLTIQRTQQEDSAVYLCASSHGTGGPYEQYFGPGTRLTVT.

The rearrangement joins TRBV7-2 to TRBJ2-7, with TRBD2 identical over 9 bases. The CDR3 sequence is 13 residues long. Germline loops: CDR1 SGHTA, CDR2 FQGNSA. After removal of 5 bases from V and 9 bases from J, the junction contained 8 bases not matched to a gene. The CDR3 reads CASSLSGGPSQYF. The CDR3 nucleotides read TGTGCCAGCAGCCTTAGCGGGGGTCCATCGCAGTACTTC.

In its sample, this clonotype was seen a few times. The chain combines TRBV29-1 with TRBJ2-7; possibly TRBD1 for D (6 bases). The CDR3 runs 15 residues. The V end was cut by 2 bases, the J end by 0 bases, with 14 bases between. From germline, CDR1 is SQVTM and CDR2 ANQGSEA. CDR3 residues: CSVEILGASSYEQYF. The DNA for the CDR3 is TGCAGCGTTGAAATTCTGGGGGCTTCCTCCTACGAGCAGTACTTC.

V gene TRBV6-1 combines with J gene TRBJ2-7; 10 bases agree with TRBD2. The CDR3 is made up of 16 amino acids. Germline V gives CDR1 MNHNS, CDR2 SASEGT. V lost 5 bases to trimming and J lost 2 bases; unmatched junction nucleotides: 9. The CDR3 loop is CASSQVPLAGAYEQYF. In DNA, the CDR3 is TGTGCCAGCAGTCAAGTCCCCCTAGCGGGGGCCTACGAGCAGTACTTC.

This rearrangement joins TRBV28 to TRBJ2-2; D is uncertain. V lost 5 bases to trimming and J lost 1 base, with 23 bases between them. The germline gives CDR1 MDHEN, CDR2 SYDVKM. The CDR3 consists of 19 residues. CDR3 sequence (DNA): TGTGCCAGCAGTCTCTCCCCCAGCTCTTTTCGACTGAACACCGGGGAGCTGTTTTTT. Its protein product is CASSLSPSSFRLNTGELFF.

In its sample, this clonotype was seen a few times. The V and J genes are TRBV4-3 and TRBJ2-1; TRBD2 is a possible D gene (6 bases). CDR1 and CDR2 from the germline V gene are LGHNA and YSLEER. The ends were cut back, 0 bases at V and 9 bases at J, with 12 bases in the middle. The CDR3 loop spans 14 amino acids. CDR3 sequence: CASSQELAVGEQFF. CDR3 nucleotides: TGCGCCAGCAGCCAAGAACTAGCCGTCGGTGAGCAGTTCTTC.